These 15 T cell receptor beta chains originate from one sample sequenced in a study of radiotherapy plus CTLA-4 blockade in lung cancer. Profiled with immunoSEQ multiplex PCR; TCRdb holds only in-frame clones, not every one. The profile covers some 66,000 clones, with roughly four fifths appearing a single time and roughly 3.9% taken by the ten largest. The specimen comprised peripheral blood, sampled from a patient treated with radiotherapy plus ipilimumab. Receptors originate from a human donor with non-small cell lung cancer who had a partial response to radiotherapy plus ipilimumab.

The rearrangement uses TRBV11-2 and TRBJ2-5; D is unclear. The CDR3 has 13 amino acids. CDR1 SGHAT and CDR2 FQNNGV come from the germline V gene. The germline V and J ends were trimmed by 3 bases and 2 bases, with 7 bases remaining between them. DNA for the CDR3: TGTGCCAGCAGCTTGAGCCCTCAAGAGACCCAGTACTTC. Its protein is CASSLSPQETQYF.

The rearrangement links TRBV27 to TRBJ2-1, with D perhaps matching TRBD1 (5 bases). V lost 7 bases and J 6 bases, leaving 22 bases between the germline ends. Germline V lookup: CDR1 MNHEY, CDR2 SMNVEV (reference sequence). The CDR3 runs 16 residues. Written as DNA, the CDR3 is TGTGCCAGCACCAAAGGGGTGCAGGGAATCCCCAATGAGCAGTTCTTC. This encodes CASTKGVQGIPNEQFF.

The rearrangement links TRBV7-7 to TRBJ2-5; weak D call: TRBD2 (6 bases). Germline V gives CDR1 SSHAT, CDR2 FNYEAQ (reference sequence). The CDR3 length is 14 residues. Trimming took 8 bases from V and 5 from J, leaving 18 bases between them. The CDR3 bases are TGTGCCAGCCCGGGGGATAACAGAGGGGAGACCCAGTACTTC. Its translation: CASPGDNRGETQYF. The entire variable domain, with the rest obtained from reference TRBV7-7 and TRBJ2-5, is as follows: GAGVSQSPRYKVTKRGQDVTLRCDPISSHATLYWYQQALGQGPEFLTYFNYEAQPDKSGLPSDRFSAERPEGSISTLTIQRTEQRDSAMYRCASPGDNRGETQYFGPGTRLLVL.

This rearrangement joins TRBV7-6 to TRBJ2-5, with TRBD2 as a possible D gene (5 bases). Germline assignment: CDR1 SGHVS and CDR2 FNYEAQ. The CDR3 covers 14 residues. V lost 5 bases to trimming and J lost 3 bases, with 13 bases between them. The CDR3 protein is CASSPQSGEETQYF. CDR3 DNA: TGTGCCAGCAGCCCCCAGAGCGGAGAAGAGACCCAGTACTTC.

This chain links TRBV27 with TRBJ1-2; 8 bases are a match to TRBD1. The CDR3 is made up of 13 amino acids. The J segment lost 4 bases and the V segment lost 5 bases, leaving 3 bases of the junction unmatched. Germline-derived CDR1 and CDR2 are MNHEY and SMNVEV (reference sequence). In nucleotides, the CDR3 is TGTGCCAGCAGTCGACAGGGGAGCTATGGCTACACCTTC. Its protein is CASSRQGSYGYTF.

This rearrangement joins TRBV5-1 to TRBJ2-3, with D possibly TRBD2 on 5 matching bases. This CDR3 is built from 15 residues. V lost 0 bases, J lost 0 bases, and 8 bases lay in between. Germline CDR1 and CDR2: SGHRS and YFSETQ. The CDR3 DNA reads TGCGCCAGCAGCTTGGATGGCGGGAGCACAGATACGCAGTATTTT. Residues: CASSLDGGSTDTQYF.

The rearrangement joins TRBV7-9 to TRBJ1-2; no clear D gene. The germline CDR1 and CDR2 sequences are SEHNR and FQNEAQ (reference sequence). V was shortened by 4 bases and J by 4 bases, with 7 bases between the two germline ends. The CDR3 contains 12 residues. This chain's CDR3 is CASSSSSYGYTF. CDR3 coding DNA: TGTGCCAGCAGCTCTAGTAGCTATGGCTACACCTTC. Full variable domain (outside the CDR3, taken from reference TRBV7-9 and TRBJ1-2): DTGVSQNPRHKITKRGQNVTFRCDPISEHNRLYWYRQTLGQGPEFLTYFQNEAQLEKSRLLSDRFSAERPKGSFSTLEIQRTEQGDSAMYLCASSSSSYGYTFGSGTRLTVV.

The J gene is TRBJ2-7, the V gene TRBV30, with D perhaps matching TRBD2 (6 bases). V was shortened by 3 bases and J by 0 bases, with 9 bases between the two germline ends. The CDR3 loop spans 13 amino acids. Per the germline V gene, CDR1 is GTSNPN and CDR2 is SVGIG (reference sequence). CDR3: CAWRPGASYEQYF. CDR3 nucleotides: TGTGCCTGGAGACCGGGAGCCTCCTACGAGCAGTACTTC.

This chain links TRBV19 with TRBJ1-5; D might be TRBD1 (5 bases). With 6 bases removed from V and 7 bases from J, the gap between germline ends came to 16 bases. The CDR3 totals 14 residues. CDR1 and CDR2 (germline): LNHDA, SQIVND (reference sequence). This chain's CDR3 is CASSPDGWGQPQHF. CDR3 in DNA: TGTGCCAGTAGCCCCGACGGGTGGGGCCAGCCCCAGCATTTT.

This clone came up once. The chain links TRBV6-5 to TRBJ2-3, with D possibly being TRBD1 (5 bases). V was shortened by 10 bases and J by 2 bases, with 13 bases between the two germline ends. The CDR3 sequence is 13 residues long. Germline V gene lookup returns CDR1 MNHEY and CDR2 SVGAGI. The CDR3 DNA is TGTGCCACCACCAGGGCACACACAGATACGCAGTATTTT. Translating gives CATTRAHTDTQYF.

This sequence joins TRBV5-1 and TRBJ1-1, with D perhaps TRBD1 (6 bases). Germline loops: CDR1 SGHRS, CDR2 YFSETQ. Deletions cut 3 bases from V and 5 bases from J, with 14 bases between. This CDR3 has 14 amino acids. The CDR3 nucleotides are TGCGCCAGCAGCTACGGCAGGGGAGGGACTGAAGCTTTCTTT. Encoded protein: CASSYGRGGTEAFF.

The genes are TRBV6-6 and TRBJ2-7; TRBD2 might be the D (5 bases). Germline-derived CDR1 and CDR2 are MNHNY and SVGAGI (reference sequence). The V end lost 5 bases, the J end lost 1 base, and 12 bases lay between the germline ends. The CDR3 covers 14 residues. In DNA, the CDR3 is TGTGCCAGCAGTAGAAGCCTAGCTTCCTACGAGCAGTACTTC. As protein: CASSRSLASYEQYF.

This clone was counted once. J is TRBJ2-1 and V is TRBV2; D gene uncertain. The CDR3 consists of 12 residues. Germline loops: CDR1 SNHLY, CDR2 FYNNEI. The V and J ends lost 5 bases and 7 bases respectively, with 9 bases between them. Here the CDR3 DNA reads TGTGCCAGCAGTCTGACTTCGAATGAGCAGTTCTTC. Amino acid sequence: CASSLTSNEQFF.

V usage is TRBV25-1 and J usage is TRBJ2-1; the match to TRBD2 covers 11 bases. The V gene end was trimmed by 6 bases and the J gene end by 7 bases; junction bases not matched to a gene: 8. The CDR3 consists of 15 residues. CDR1 MGHDK and CDR2 SYGVNS come from the germline V gene. In DNA form, the CDR3 reads TGTGCCAGCAGACTAGCGGGAGATTCTGGGAATGAGCAGTTCTTC. Translating it yields CASRLAGDSGNEQFF. The complete variable domain, with remaining parts taken from reference TRBV25-1 and TRBJ2-1, reads EADIYQTPRYLVIGTGKKITLECSQTMGHDKMYWYQQDPGMELHLIHYSYGVNSTEKGDLSSESTVSRIRTEHFPLTLESARPSHTSQYLCASRLAGDSGNEQFFGPGTRLTVL.

The DNA for the CDR3 is TGTGCCAGCACTCGCAGGGCCGGTACAGATACGCAGTATTTT. Translation gives CASTRRAGTDTQYF. The J gene is TRBJ2-3, the V gene TRBV6-1; a possible D gene is TRBD1 (5 bases). This CDR3 is 14 amino acids long. Trimming shortened V by 7 bases and J by 3 bases, and 14 bases separated the two germline ends. Germline assignment: CDR1 MNHNS and CDR2 SASEGT.